These 28 T cell receptor beta chains came from one sample sequenced in a study of blood T cell repertoires in COVID-19. Profiling relied on immunoSEQ multiplex PCR, and the TCRdb table lists in-frame clones only, not all of them. In the table there are roughly 170,000 clones, around nine tenths of which are singletons. The specimen sequenced was peripheral blood. The receptors were gathered from a man aged 40-55 years with active or convalescent COVID-19.

In this sample, this clone turned up once. The V gene is TRBV10-3, the J gene TRBJ2-7; TRBD2 might be the D (6 bases). The CDR3 totals 13 residues. V was pared by 3 bases and J by 3 bases, with 9 bases between. Germline assignment: CDR1 ENHRY and CDR2 SYGVKD. The CDR3 sequence: CAISDGGIYEQYF. CDR3 coding DNA: TGTGCCATCAGTGACGGGGGTATCTACGAGCAGTACTTC.

J is TRBJ1-5 and V is TRBV18, with 8 bases aligning to TRBD1. Germline loops: CDR1 KGHSH, CDR2 LQKENI. V was clipped by 2 bases and J by 4 bases; unmatched bases: 4. The CDR3 length is 15 residues. The CDR3 sequence: CASSPSDRGNQPQHF. The CDR3 DNA is TGTGCCAGCTCACCATCAGACAGGGGTAATCAGCCCCAGCATTTT.

The chain uses TRBV14 and TRBJ1-1, with D unclear. Germline loops: CDR1 SGHDN, CDR2 FVKESK. This CDR3 is 14 amino acids long. Trimming left V 7 bases short and J 3 bases short, with 15 bases between. The CDR3 DNA is TGTGCCAGCACCCCCTATAGCGGGTACACTGAAGCTTTCTTT. Translated: CASTPYSGYTEAFF.

A single count supports this clone. This chain links TRBV7-8 with TRBJ1-5, with 8 bases that match TRBD1. Germline V gene sequence: CDR1 SGHVS, CDR2 FQNEAQ. The J segment lost 0 bases and the V segment lost 5 bases, leaving 6 bases of the junction unmatched. This CDR3 contains 16 residues. CDR3: CASSPQGAYSNQPQHF. CDR3 nucleotides: TGTGCCAGCAGCCCCCAGGGGGCGTATAGCAATCAGCCCCAGCATTTT.

The chain links TRBV3-1 (or the pseudogene TRBV3-2) to TRBJ1-1; D is perhaps TRBD1 (5 bases). V lost 2 bases to trimming and J lost 4 bases, with 8 bases between them. The CDR3 loop spans 13 amino acids. Germline values: CDR1 LGHDT, CDR2 YNNKEL (reference sequence). CDR3 DNA: TGTGCCAGCAGCCAACAGGGTACCACTGAAGCTTTCTTT. Translated, it gives CASSQQGTTEAFF.

J is TRBJ2-7 and V is TRBV4-1; D not certain. This CDR3 has 13 amino acids. V was trimmed by 0 bases and J by 4 bases, leaving 7 bases between them. Germline lookup yields CDR1 MGHRA and CDR2 YSYEKL. The CDR3 spells CASSQEIGYEQYF. CDR3 nucleotides: TGCGCCAGCAGCCAAGAAATCGGTTACGAGCAGTACTTC.

The chain recombines TRBV29-1 with TRBJ1-2, with 12 bases that match TRBD1. With 1 base clipped from V and 7 bases from J, the junction kept 16 bases outside the gene matches. CDR1 is SQVTM and CDR2 is ANQGSEA in the germline V gene. The CDR3 contains 18 residues. CDR3 sequence (DNA): TGCAGCGTTGAAGCCTTAAGGGACAGGGGGCAAAAGTCCCTTGGCTACACCTTC. It is translated as CSVEALRDRGQKSLGYTF.

This chain links TRBV4-3 with TRBJ1-2; 9 nucleotides align to TRBD1. The length of the CDR3 is 16 residues. The trim removed 4 bases at V and 4 bases at J, leaving 10 bases unmatched. CDR1 is LGHNA and CDR2 is YSLEER in the germline V gene. The CDR3 protein is CASSPSDRGGGYGYTF. The CDR3 DNA follows: TGCGCCAGCAGCCCATCAGACAGGGGGGGTGGCTATGGCTACACCTTC.

The J gene is TRBJ2-7, the V gene TRBV24-1, with 10 bases identical to TRBD1. The germline CDR1 and CDR2 sequences are KGHDR and SFDVKD. J gave up 6 bases and V 4 bases, and 8 bases lay outside the gene matches. The CDR3 is 15 residues long. CDR3 coding DNA: TGTGCCACCAGTGAGTCCGGGACAGGGGACTCCGAGCAGTACTTC. This codes for CATSESGTGDSEQYF.

The chain employs TRBV18 and TRBJ1-5; D perhaps matches TRBD1 (6 bases). The CDR3 is 15 amino acids. The V gene's germline CDR1 is KGHSH and CDR2 LQKENI. V gave up 6 bases and J gave up 0 bases, with 12 bases separating them. The CDR3 loop reads CASSRTGNSNQPQHF. The CDR3 nucleotides are TGTGCCAGCTCCCGAACAGGGAATAGCAATCAGCCCCAGCATTTT. Together with reference TRBV18 and TRBJ1-5, the CDR3 gives the full variable domain: NAGVMQNPRHLVRRRGQEARLRCSPMKGHSHVYWYRQLPEEGLKFMVYLQKENIIDESGMPKERFSAEFPKEGPSILRIQQVVRGDSAAYFCASSRTGNSNQPQHFGDGTRLSIL.

This clone was counted only a few times. V is TRBV4-1 and J is TRBJ1-1, with D possibly being TRBD1 (6 bases). Germline V gives CDR1 MGHRA, CDR2 YSYEKL. The CDR3 sequence is 16 residues long. V gave up 0 bases and J gave up 2 bases, with 13 bases separating them. The CDR3 region is CASSQDPEQGNTEAFF. The CDR3 DNA reads TGCGCCAGCAGCCAAGATCCCGAACAGGGCAACACTGAAGCTTTCTTT.

The rearrangement uses TRBV6-1 and TRBJ1-1; D is unresolved. The CDR3 extends over 15 amino acids. Germline CDR1 and CDR2: MNHNS and SASEGT. The germline V and J ends were trimmed by 2 bases and 4 bases, with 14 bases remaining between them. The CDR3, as DNA: TGTGCCAGCAGTGAACAGGAGAGGGCCTTCACTGAAGCTTTCTTT. Translation: CASSEQERAFTEAFF.

The chain is built from TRBV24-1 and TRBJ2-5; 7 bases map to TRBD1. This CDR3 comprises 16 residues. V lost 4 bases to trimming and J lost 4 bases; unmatched junction nucleotides: 11. Germline lookup yields CDR1 KGHDR and CDR2 SFDVKD. CDR3 protein: CATSDARDRGLETQYF. The CDR3 coding sequence is TGTGCCACCAGTGACGCTCGGGACAGAGGATTAGAGACCCAGTACTTC.

The CDR3 here is CASSQDGATQYF. In DNA form, the CDR3 reads TGCGCCAGCAGCCAAGATGGGGCCACGCAGTATTTT. The chain combines TRBV4-3 with TRBJ2-3; D possibly corresponds to TRBD1 (5 bases). Germline V gives CDR1 LGHNA, CDR2 YSLEER. The V end lost 0 bases, the J end lost 9 bases, and 7 bases lay between the germline ends. This CDR3 spans 12 amino acids.

The chain recombines TRBV12-2 with TRBJ2-7; the D segment call TRBD1 is taken from the table without a DNA check. TRBV12-2 represents a pseudogene. This CDR3 region has 12 residues. The CDR3 sequence: CASRSGGYEQYF. The CDR3 bases are TGTGCAAGTCGCTCAGGGGGCTACGAGCAGTACTTC.

The chain recombines TRBV2 with TRBJ1-6, with D perhaps TRBD1 (6 bases). Germline values: CDR1 SNHLY, CDR2 FYNNEI. This CDR3 has 14 amino acids. Trimming stripped 8 bases from V and 5 bases from J, with 13 bases between. The CDR3 DNA is TGTGCCAGCGATCTGGACAGAAATAATTCACCCCTCCACTTT. Its protein product is CASDLDRNNSPLHF.

The rearrangement uses TRBV6-5 and TRBJ1-2; possible D gene TRBD1, 6 bases. V was clipped by 8 bases and J by 4 bases, with 11 bases between them. CDR3 length: 12 residues. The V gene's germline CDR1 is MNHEY and CDR2 SVGAGI. The CDR3 sequence is CASGGGPYGYTF. Written as DNA, the CDR3 is TGTGCCAGCGGCGGGGGCCCCTATGGCTACACCTTC.

This chain links TRBV5-1 with TRBJ2-7; possibly TRBD2 for D (5 bases). This CDR3 comprises 13 residues. Between the trimmed V and J ends, which lost 6 bases and 2 bases, there was a span of 12 bases. Per germline, CDR1 SGHRS and CDR2 YFSETQ. CDR3 DNA sequence: TGCGCCAGCATGGAGGTAGGCACCTACGAGCAGTACTTC. Protein sequence: CASMEVGTYEQYF.

This clone was counted once. V is TRBV18 and J is TRBJ2-2, with 7 bases lining up with TRBD2. The CDR3 contains 14 residues. The germline CDR1 and CDR2 sequences are KGHSH and LQKENI. J was trimmed by 2 bases and V by 6 bases; bases with no gene match: 3. CDR3 loop: CASSGGGNTGELFF. CDR3 coding DNA: TGTGCCAGCTCGGGCGGGGGAAACACCGGGGAGCTGTTTTTT.

The chain joins TRBV6-2 or TRBV6-3 to TRBJ1-1; D gene ambiguous. V lost 0 bases to trimming and J lost 1 base, with 9 bases between them. There are 15 residues in the CDR3. Germline values: CDR1 MNHEY, CDR2 SVGEGT. CDR3 DNA sequence: TGTGCCAGCAGTTACTCGAGGTCAAAGAACACTGAAGCTTTCTTT. This translates into CASSYSRSKNTEAFF.

The V call is TRBV27, the J call TRBJ1-3; 7 bases are a match to TRBD1. Germline CDR1 MNHEY, CDR2 SMNVEV (reference sequence). The CDR3 runs to 15 residues. V gave up 2 bases and J gave up 6 bases; unmatched junction bases: 7. CDR3 sequence reads: CASSLPPGQKNTIYF. The CDR3 DNA sequence: TGTGCCAGCAGTTTACCTCCGGGACAGAAAAACACCATATATTTT.

This clone was found once. The CDR3 protein is CASSQEGDFNYGYTF. DNA for the CDR3: TGCGCCAGCAGCCAAGAAGGGGATTTCAACTATGGCTACACCTTC. The chain combines TRBV4-1 with TRBJ1-2; maybe TRBD1 (5 bases). The germline gives CDR1 MGHRA, CDR2 YSYEKL. Between the trimmed V and J ends, which lost 0 bases and 2 bases, there was a span of 10 bases. This CDR3 contains 15 residues.

The chain carries TRBV7-2 and TRBJ2-3; possible D gene TRBD2, 5 bases. CDR3 length: 13 residues. The V gene's germline CDR1 is SGHTA and CDR2 FQGNSA. Deletions cut 2 bases from V and 5 bases from J, with 8 bases between. The CDR3 nucleotides read TGTGCCAGCAGCTTACTCGGACTAGATACGCAGTATTTT. It yields the protein CASSLLGLDTQYF.

The J gene is TRBJ2-3, the V gene TRBV3-1 (or the pseudogene TRBV3-2); the match to TRBD2 covers 8 bases. From germline, CDR1 is LGHDT and CDR2 YNNKEL (reference sequence). This CDR3 comprises 17 residues. The ends lost 1 base at V and 1 base at J; junction bases unmatched: 7. The CDR3: CASSQGDRAGGTDTQYF. CDR3 DNA: TGTGCCAGCAGCCAAGGGGATAGAGCGGGGGGCACAGATACGCAGTATTTT.

This chain links TRBV12-1 with TRBJ1-3; the table calls TRBD1, which could not be checked here. TRBV12-1 is given as a pseudogene. The CDR3 totals 16 residues. The CDR3 here is CASSKRQGNSGNTIYF. The CDR3 DNA sequence: TGTGCCAGCAGCAAAAGACAGGGAAACTCTGGAAACACCATATATTTT.

This sequence joins TRBV5-8 and TRBJ1-3, with a tentative D call TRBD1 (5 bases). Germline assignment: CDR1 SGHTS and CDR2 YDEGEE. Trimming removed 0 bases from V and 4 bases from J, with 11 bases in between. This CDR3 comprises 15 residues. CDR3 region: CASSLVAGSGNTIYF. The CDR3 coding sequence is TGTGCCAGCAGCTTGGTTGCAGGGTCCGGAAACACCATATATTTT.

V is TRBV11-3 and J is TRBJ1-6; TRBD1 aligns across 8 bases. The CDR3 totals 18 residues. In germline, CDR1 is SGHNT, CDR2 YENEEA. The ends lost 5 bases at V and 0 bases at J; junction bases unmatched: 9. Here the CDR3 DNA reads TGTGCCAGCAGCCCAGGACAGGGAGGGGGCTCCTATAATTCACCCCTCCACTTT. It encodes CASSPGQGGGSYNSPLHF. Variable domain in full (rest from reference TRBV11-3 and TRBJ1-6): EAGVVQSPRYKIIEKKQPVAFWCNPISGHNTLYWYLQNLGQGPELLIRYENEEAVDDSQLPKDRFSAERLKGVDSTLKIQPAELGDSAVYLCASSPGQGGGSYNSPLHFGNGTRLTVT.

The rearrangement uses TRBV5-1 and TRBJ1-1; no definite D call. The CDR3 runs to 14 residues. V gave up 1 base and J gave up 1 base, with 8 bases separating them. CDR1 is SGHRS, CDR2 YFSETQ, per germline. The CDR3 sequence: CASSLRVENTEAFF. DNA of the CDR3: TGCGCCAGCAGCTTGCGTGTAGAGAACACTGAAGCTTTCTTT. The full variable domain, with the rest looked up from reference TRBV5-1 and TRBJ1-1, is KAGVTQTPRYLIKTRGQQVTLSCSPISGHRSVSWYQQTPGQGLQFLFEYFSETQRNKGNFPGRFSGRQFSNSRSEMNVSTLELGDSALYLCASSLRVENTEAFFGQGTRLTVV.